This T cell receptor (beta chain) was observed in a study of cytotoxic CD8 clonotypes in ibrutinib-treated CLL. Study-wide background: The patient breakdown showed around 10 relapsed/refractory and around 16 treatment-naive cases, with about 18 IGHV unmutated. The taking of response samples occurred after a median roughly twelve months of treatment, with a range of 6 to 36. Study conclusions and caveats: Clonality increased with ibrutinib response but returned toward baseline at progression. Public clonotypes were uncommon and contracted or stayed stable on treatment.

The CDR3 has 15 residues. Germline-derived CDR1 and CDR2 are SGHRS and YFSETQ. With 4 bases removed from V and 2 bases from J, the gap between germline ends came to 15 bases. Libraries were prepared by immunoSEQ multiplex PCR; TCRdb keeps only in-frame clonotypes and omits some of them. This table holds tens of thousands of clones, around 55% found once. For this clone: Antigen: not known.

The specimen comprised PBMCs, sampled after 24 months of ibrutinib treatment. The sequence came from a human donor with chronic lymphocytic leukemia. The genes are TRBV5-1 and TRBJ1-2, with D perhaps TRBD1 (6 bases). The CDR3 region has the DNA TGCGCCAGCAGCACTCAGGGGACGGGCAACTATGGCTACACCTTC. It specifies CASSTQGTGNYGYTF.